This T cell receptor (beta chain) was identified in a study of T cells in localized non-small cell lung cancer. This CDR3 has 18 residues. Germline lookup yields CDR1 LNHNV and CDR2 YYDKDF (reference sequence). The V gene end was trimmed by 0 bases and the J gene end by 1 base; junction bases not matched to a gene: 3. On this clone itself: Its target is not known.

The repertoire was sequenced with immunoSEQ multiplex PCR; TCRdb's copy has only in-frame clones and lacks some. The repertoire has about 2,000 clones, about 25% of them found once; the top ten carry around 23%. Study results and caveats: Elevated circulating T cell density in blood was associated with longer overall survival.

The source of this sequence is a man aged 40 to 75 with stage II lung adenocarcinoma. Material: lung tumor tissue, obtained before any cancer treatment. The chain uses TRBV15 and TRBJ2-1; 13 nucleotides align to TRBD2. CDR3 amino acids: CATSRDWTSGGSYNEQFF. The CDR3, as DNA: TGTGCCACCAGCAGAGATTGGACTAGCGGGGGTTCCTACAATGAGCAGTTCTTC.